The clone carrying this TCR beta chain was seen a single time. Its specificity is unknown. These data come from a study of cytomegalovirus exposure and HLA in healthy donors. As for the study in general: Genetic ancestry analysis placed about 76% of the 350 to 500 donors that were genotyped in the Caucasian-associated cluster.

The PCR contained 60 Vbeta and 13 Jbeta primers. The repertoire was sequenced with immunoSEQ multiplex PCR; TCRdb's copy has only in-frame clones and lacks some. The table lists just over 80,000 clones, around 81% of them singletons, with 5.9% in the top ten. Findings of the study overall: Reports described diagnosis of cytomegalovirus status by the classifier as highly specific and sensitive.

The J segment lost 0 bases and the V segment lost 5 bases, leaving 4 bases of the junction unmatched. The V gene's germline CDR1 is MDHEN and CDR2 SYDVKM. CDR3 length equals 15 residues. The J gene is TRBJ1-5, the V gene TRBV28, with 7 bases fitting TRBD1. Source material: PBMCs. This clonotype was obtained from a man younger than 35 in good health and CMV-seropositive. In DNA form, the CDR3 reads TGTGCCAGCAGTGCCCGACAGGGTAGCAATCAGCCCCAGCATTTT. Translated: CASSARQGSNQPQHF.